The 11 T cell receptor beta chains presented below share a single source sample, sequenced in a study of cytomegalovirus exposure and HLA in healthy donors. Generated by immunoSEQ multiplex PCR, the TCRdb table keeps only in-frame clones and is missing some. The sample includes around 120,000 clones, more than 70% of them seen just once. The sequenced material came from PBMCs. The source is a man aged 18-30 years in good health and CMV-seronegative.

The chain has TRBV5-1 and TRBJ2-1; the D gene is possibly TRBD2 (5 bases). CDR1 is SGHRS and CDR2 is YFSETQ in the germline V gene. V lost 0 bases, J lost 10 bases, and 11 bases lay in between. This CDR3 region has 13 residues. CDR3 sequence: CASSLARGREQFF. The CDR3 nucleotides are TGCGCCAGCAGCTTGGCCCGGGGAAGGGAGCAGTTCTTC.

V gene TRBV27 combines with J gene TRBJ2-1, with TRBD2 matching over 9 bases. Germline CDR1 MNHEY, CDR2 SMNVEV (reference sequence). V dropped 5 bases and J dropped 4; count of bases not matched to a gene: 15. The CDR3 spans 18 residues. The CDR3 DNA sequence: TGTGCCAGCAGTCCCCGACGTGCTAGCGGGAACAAATACAATGAGCAGTTCTTC. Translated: CASSPRRASGNKYNEQFF.

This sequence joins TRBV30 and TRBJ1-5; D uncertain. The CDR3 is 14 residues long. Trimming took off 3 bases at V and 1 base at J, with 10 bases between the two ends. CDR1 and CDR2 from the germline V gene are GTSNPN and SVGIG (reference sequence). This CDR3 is CAWSEGGSNQPQHF. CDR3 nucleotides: TGTGCCTGGAGCGAGGGAGGGAGCAATCAGCCCCAGCATTTT.

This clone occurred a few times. The CDR3: CASSMGQTQPQHF. CDR3 in DNA: TGTGCCAGCAGTATGGGACAGACCCAGCCCCAGCATTTT. The chain has TRBV6-1 and TRBJ1-5; 7 nucleotides agree with TRBD1. Germline V CDR1 and CDR2: MNHNS, SASEGT. The junction had 5 bases not matched to a gene; V was cut back by 5 bases and J by 7 bases. The CDR3 is 13 residues long.

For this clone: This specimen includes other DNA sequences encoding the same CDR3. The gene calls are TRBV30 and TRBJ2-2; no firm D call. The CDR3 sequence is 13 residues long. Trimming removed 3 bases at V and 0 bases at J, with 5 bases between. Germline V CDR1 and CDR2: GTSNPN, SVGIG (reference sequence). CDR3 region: CAWRQANTGELFF. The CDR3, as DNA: TGTGCCTGGAGGCAGGCGAACACCGGGGAGCTGTTTTTT.

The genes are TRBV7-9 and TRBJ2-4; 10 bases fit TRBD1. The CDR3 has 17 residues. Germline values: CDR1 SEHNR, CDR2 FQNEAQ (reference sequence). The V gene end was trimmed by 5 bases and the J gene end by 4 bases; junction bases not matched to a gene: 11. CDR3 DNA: TGTGCCAGCAGCGGGGTCGACAGGGGGCCCCAAAAAAACATTCAGTACTTC. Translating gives CASSGVDRGPQKNIQYF.

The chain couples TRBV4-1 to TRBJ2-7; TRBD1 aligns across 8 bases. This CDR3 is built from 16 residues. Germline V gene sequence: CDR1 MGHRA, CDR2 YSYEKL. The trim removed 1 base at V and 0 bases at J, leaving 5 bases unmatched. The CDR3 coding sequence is TGCGCCAGCAGCCAAGCGGCGGACAGGGTCTCCTACGAGCAGTACTTC. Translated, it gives CASSQAADRVSYEQYF.

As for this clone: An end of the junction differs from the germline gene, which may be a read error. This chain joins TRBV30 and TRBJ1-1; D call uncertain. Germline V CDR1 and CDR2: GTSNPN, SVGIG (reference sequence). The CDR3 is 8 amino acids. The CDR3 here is CAWSGGVF. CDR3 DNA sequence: TGTGCCTGGAGTGGCGGAGTCTTT.

Here the CDR3 DNA reads TGTGCCAGCAGGGGACAGGGCCTGTTGAGCACTGAAGCTTTCTTT. It codes for CASRGQGLLSTEAFF. The chain combines TRBV6-5 with TRBJ1-1; TRBD1 aligns across 9 bases. This CDR3 comprises 15 residues. V trimming: 6 bases; J trimming: 4 bases; junction bases outside the gene matches: 9. Germline V gene data show CDR1 as MNHEY and CDR2 as SVGAGI.

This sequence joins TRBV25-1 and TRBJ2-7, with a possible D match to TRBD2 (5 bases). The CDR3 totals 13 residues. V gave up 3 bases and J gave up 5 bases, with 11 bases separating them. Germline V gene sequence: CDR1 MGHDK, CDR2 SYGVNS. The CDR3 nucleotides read TGTGCCAGCAGTGACGGTGGGAGTGACGAGCAGTACTTC. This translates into CASSDGGSDEQYF.

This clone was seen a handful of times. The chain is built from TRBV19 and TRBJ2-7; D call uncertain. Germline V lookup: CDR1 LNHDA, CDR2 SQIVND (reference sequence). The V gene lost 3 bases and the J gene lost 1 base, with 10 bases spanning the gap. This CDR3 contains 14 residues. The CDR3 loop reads CASSISADSYEQYF. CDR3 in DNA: TGTGCCAGTAGTATTTCCGCGGATTCCTACGAGCAGTACTTC.